The clone carrying this T cell receptor (beta chain) turned up a few times. Its antigen is unknown. Germline CDR1 reads MNHEY; CDR2 reads SVGAGI. The CDR3 is 13 amino acids. V shed 7 bases and J shed 5 bases, with 11 bases lying between them. These data are taken from a study of blood T cells in healthy people across ages. Study results and limitations: A conclusive naive versus antigen-experienced comparison was prevented by the unsorted PBMCs. Significant beta diversity loss was already apparent by age roughly 44, declining roughly linearly.

For the second PCR, which ran for about 6 to 12 cycles, a sample-barcoded 5' primer and a J-beta primer mix were used. TCRdb passed the 5' RACE reads through MiXCR, listing each CDR3 protein once. The table shows more than 900,000 distinct CDR3 sequences, with 25% to 35% occurring only once. This sample was also put to use in a study of T cells of mothers and their children. In that study: The overlap seen between related mothers and children slightly exceeded that of unrelated pairs, though not significantly.

The V and J genes are TRBV6-5 and TRBJ2-2; D perhaps matches TRBD1 (6 bases). This sequence was found in a woman aged 40 to 55 in good health. Sequenced input: blood. The CDR3 DNA reads TGTGCCAGCACCGAAACAGGGACCGGGGAGCTGTTTTTT. Residues: CASTETGTGELFF.